The 9 T cell receptor beta chains below were found in one sample sequenced in a study of blood T cell repertoires in COVID-19. Profiling relied on immunoSEQ multiplex PCR, and the TCRdb table lists in-frame clones only, not all of them. Of roughly 220,000 clones in the sample, roughly 81% are singletons; the top ten hold 7.5%. Material: peripheral blood. These receptors all come from a woman of 80 years or more with COVID-19, enrolled during active disease.

The chain links TRBV7-9 to TRBJ2-3; D possibly corresponds to TRBD2 (5 bases). CDR1 and CDR2 from the germline V gene are SEHNR and FQNEAQ (reference sequence). The CDR3 is made up of 13 amino acids. V lost 5 bases and J lost 6, with 12 bases in between. CDR3 sequence (DNA): TGTGCCAGCAGCCGAGGTCCGGGGGATACGCAGTATTTT. It encodes CASSRGPGDTQYF.

The V gene is TRBV9, the J gene TRBJ1-6; TRBD1 aligns across 7 bases. The V gene end was trimmed by 0 bases and the J gene end by 8 bases; junction bases not matched to a gene: 2. Germline V gene data show CDR1 as SGDLS and CDR2 as YYNGEE. This CDR3 contains 14 residues. CDR3 region: CASSVGQGYSPLHF. The CDR3 nucleotides are TGTGCCAGCAGCGTAGGACAGGGTTATTCACCCCTCCACTTT.

This chain joins TRBV6-1 and TRBJ2-5; 12 bases line up with TRBD2. In germline, CDR1 is MNHNS, CDR2 SASEGT. Trimming took 0 bases from V and 3 from J; bases not matched to a gene: 14. The CDR3 sequence is 20 residues long. CDR3 DNA sequence: TGTGCCAGCAGTGAAGCGCTTTCTAGCGGGGGGGCCATGATCGAAGAGACCCAGTACTTC. This sequence encodes CASSEALSSGGAMIEETQYF.

The J gene is TRBJ2-3, the V gene TRBV5-1, with D tentatively TRBD2 (7 bases). Trimming pared 2 bases from V and 2 bases from J, leaving 12 bases between. The CDR3 runs 15 residues. The V gene's germline CDR1 is SGHRS and CDR2 YFSETQ. The CDR3 here is CASSLGGGPTDTQYF. For the CDR3, the DNA is TGCGCCAGCAGCTTAGGCGGGGGCCCCACAGATACGCAGTATTTT.

On this clone itself: Distinct nucleotide sequences in the sample also encode this CDR3. The chain has TRBV18 and TRBJ1-1; no firm D call. Looked up from germline, CDR1 is KGHSH and CDR2 is LQKENI. CDR3 length: 15 amino acids. The germline V and J ends were trimmed by 0 bases and 4 bases, with 12 bases remaining between them. The CDR3 sequence is CASSPPGRAGTEAFF. The DNA for the CDR3 is TGTGCCAGCTCACCACCGGGGAGGGCAGGCACTGAAGCTTTCTTT. The whole variable domain, filled in from reference TRBV18 and TRBJ1-1, reads NAGVMQNPRHLVRRRGQEARLRCSPMKGHSHVYWYRQLPEEGLKFMVYLQKENIIDESGMPKERFSAEFPKEGPSILRIQQVVRGDSAAYFCASSPPGRAGTEAFFGQGTRLTVV.

This clone appeared a single time. The gene calls are TRBV10-1 and TRBJ2-3; a possible D gene is TRBD2 (6 bases). The CDR3 extends over 14 amino acids. Trimming stripped 3 bases from V and 6 bases from J, with 13 bases between. CDR1 WNHNN and CDR2 SYGVQD come from the germline V gene (reference sequence). The DNA of the CDR3 is TGCGCCAGCAGTGACGGTAGCGGAGGGGATACGCAGTATTTT. This codes for CASSDGSGGDTQYF.

V usage is TRBV28 and J usage is TRBJ2-7, with 9 bases aligning to TRBD2. Germline V gene data show CDR1 as MDHEN and CDR2 as SYDVKM. Unmatched junction bases numbered 7, after V lost 1 base and J lost 3 bases. The CDR3 runs to 16 residues. The CDR3 nucleotides read TGTGCCAGCAGTTTATTAGGCGGGAGGGCCGTCTACGAGCAGTACTTC. Translating it yields CASSLLGGRAVYEQYF.

There are a few counts of this clone. The chain has TRBV5-1 and TRBJ1-2; 9 bases are shared with TRBD1. The V and J ends lost 4 bases and 5 bases, in that order; junction bases with no gene match: 6. Germline assignment: CDR1 SGHRS and CDR2 YFSETQ. The CDR3 runs 14 residues. CDR3: CASSRGQGGYGYTF. Written as DNA, the CDR3 is TGCGCCAGCAGCCGGGGACAGGGCGGGTATGGCTACACCTTC. Combining the CDR3 with reference TRBV5-1 and TRBJ1-2 gives the whole variable domain KAGVTQTPRYLIKTRGQQVTLSCSPISGHRSVSWYQQTPGQGLQFLFEYFSETQRNKGNFPGRFSGRQFSNSRSEMNVSTLELGDSALYLCASSRGQGGYGYTFGSGTRLTVV.

V is TRBV4-1 and J is TRBJ1-2; D perhaps matches TRBD1 (6 bases). V dropped 3 bases and J dropped 2 bases, with 16 bases sitting between them. This CDR3 has 16 amino acids. Germline values: CDR1 MGHRA, CDR2 YSYEKL. CDR3 sequence (DNA): TGCGCCAGCAGCCAGAGTCCCGGGACATTCAACTATGGCTACACCTTC. It specifies CASSQSPGTFNYGYTF.